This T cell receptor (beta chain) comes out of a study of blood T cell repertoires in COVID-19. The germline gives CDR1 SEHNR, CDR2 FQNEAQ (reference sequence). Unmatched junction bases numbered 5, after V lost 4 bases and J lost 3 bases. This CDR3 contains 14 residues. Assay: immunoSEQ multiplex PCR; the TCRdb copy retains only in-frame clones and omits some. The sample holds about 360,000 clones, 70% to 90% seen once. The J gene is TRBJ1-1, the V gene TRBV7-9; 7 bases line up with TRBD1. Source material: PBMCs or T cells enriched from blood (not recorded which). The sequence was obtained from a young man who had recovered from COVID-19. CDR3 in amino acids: CASSYGDRDTEAFF. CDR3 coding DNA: TGTGCCAGCAGCTATGGAGACAGGGACACTGAAGCTTTCTTT.